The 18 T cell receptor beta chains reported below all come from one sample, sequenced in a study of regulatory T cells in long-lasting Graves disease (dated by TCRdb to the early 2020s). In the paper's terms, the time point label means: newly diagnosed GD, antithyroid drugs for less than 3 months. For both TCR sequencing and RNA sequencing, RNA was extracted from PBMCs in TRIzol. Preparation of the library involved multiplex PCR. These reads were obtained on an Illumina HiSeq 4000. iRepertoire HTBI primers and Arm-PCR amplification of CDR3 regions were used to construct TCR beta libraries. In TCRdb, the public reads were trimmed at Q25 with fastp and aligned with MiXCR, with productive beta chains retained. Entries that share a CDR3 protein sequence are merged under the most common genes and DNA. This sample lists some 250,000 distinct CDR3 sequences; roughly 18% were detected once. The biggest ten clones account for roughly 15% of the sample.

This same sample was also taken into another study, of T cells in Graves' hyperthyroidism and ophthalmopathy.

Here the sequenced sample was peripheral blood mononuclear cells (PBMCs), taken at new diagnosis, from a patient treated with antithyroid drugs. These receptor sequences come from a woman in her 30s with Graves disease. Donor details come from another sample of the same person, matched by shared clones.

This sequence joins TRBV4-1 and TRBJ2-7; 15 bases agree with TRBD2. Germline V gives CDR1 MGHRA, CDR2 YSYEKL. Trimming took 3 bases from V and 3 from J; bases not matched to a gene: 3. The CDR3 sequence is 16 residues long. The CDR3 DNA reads TGCGCCAGCAGCCAGTCGGGACTAGCGGGGGGCTACGAGCAGTACTTC. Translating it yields CASSQSGLAGGYEQYF.

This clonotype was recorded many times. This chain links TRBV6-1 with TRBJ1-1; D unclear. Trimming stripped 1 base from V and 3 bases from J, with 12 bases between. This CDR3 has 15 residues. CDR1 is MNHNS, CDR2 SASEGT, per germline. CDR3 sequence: CASSEERVRYTEAFF. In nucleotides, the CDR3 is TGTGCCAGCAGTGAAGAAAGGGTTAGGTACACTGAAGCTTTCTTT.

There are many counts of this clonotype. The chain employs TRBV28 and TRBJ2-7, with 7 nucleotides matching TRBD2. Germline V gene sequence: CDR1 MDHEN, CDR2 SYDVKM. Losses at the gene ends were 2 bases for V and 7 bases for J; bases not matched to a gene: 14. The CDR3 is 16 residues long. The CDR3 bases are TGTGCCAGCAGTTTAGTGAATGGGGGGGGGGGTTTAGAGCAGTACTTC. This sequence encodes CASSLVNGGGGLEQYF.

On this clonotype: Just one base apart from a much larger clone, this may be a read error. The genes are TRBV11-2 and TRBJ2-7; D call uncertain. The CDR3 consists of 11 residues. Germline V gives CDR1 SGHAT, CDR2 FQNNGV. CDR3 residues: CASSSYYGQYF. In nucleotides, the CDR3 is TGTGCCAGCAGCTCCTACTACGGGCAGTACTTC.

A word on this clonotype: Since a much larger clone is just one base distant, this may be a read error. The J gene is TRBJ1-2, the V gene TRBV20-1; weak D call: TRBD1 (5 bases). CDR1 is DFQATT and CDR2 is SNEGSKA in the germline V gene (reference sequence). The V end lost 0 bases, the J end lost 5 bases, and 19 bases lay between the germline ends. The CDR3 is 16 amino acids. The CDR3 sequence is CSARDLRQGEPYGYTF. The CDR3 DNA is TGCAGTGCTAGAGATCTTAGGCAGGGAGAACCTTATGGCTACACCTTC.

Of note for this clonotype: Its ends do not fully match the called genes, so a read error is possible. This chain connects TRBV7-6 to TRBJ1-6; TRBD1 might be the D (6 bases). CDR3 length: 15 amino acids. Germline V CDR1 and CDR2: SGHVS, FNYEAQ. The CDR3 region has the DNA TGTGCCAACAGCTTAGTAGCAGGGGCTAATTCACCCCTCCACTTT. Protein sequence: CANSLVAGANSPLHF.

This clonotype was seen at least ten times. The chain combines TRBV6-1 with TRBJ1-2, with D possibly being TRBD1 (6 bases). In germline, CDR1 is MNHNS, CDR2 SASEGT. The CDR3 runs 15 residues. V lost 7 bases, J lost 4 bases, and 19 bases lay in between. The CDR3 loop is CASTAGQGRGYGYTF. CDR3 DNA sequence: TGTGCCAGCACCGCGGGGCAGGGGCGCGGCTATGGCTACACCTTC.

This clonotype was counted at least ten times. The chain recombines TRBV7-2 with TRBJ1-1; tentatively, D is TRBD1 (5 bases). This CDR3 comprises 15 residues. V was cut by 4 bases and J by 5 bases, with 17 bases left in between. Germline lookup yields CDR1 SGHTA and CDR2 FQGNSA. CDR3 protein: CASSSRSGSKTEAFF. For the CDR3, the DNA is TGTGCCAGCAGCTCCCGGTCAGGGTCGAAAACTGAAGCTTTCTTT.

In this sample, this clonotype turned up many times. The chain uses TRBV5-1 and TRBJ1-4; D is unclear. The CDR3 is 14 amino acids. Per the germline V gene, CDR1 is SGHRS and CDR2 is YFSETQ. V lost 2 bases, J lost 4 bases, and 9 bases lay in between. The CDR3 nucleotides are TGCGCCAGCAGCTTACAAGGCGGTAATGAAAAACTGTTTTTT. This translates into CASSLQGGNEKLFF.

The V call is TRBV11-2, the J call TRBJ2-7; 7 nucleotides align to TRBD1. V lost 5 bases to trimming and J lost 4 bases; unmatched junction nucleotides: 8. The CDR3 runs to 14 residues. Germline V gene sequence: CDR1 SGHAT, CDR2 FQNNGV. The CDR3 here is CASSTGTELYEQYF. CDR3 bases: TGTGCCAGCAGCACCGGGACAGAGCTATACGAGCAGTACTTC.

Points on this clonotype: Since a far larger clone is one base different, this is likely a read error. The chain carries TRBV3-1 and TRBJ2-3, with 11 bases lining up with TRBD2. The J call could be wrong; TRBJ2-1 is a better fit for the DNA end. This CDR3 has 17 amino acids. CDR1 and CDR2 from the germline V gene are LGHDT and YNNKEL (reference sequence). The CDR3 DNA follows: TGTGCCAGCAGCCACACTAGCGGGGGTACGTTGACAGAGACCCAGTTCTTC. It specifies CASSHTSGGTLTETQFF.

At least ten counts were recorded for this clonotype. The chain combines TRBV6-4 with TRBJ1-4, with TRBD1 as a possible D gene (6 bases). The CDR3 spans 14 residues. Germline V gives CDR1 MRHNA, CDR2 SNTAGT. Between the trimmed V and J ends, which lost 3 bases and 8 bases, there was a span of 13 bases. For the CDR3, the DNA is TGTGCCAGCAGTGATAACAGGGTCTTAGAAAAACTGTTTTTT. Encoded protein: CASSDNRVLEKLFF.

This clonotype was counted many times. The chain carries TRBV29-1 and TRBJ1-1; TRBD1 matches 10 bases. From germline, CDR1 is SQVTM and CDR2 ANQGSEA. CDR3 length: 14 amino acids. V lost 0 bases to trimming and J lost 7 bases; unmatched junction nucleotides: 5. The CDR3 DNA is TGCAGCGTTGAAGAACGACAGGGGGCCTATGAAGCTTTCTTT. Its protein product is CSVEERQGAYEAFF.

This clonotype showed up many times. The chain's CDR3 is CASDRDYTEAFF. The CDR3 DNA reads TGTGCCAGTGACAGGGATTACACTGAAGCTTTCTTT. The rearrangement joins TRBV6-2 or TRBV6-3 to TRBJ1-1, with TRBD1 matching over 7 bases. J was trimmed by 3 bases and V by 9 bases; bases with no gene match: 4. The CDR3 totals 12 residues. CDR1 and CDR2 from the germline V gene are MNHEY and SVGEGT.

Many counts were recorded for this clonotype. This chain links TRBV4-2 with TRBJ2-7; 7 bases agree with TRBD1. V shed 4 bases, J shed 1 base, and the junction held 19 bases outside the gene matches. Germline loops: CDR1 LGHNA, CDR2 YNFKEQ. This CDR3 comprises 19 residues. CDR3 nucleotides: TGTGCCAGCAGCCGAAATCGACGCACAGGGGACCCCTCATCCTACGAGCAGTACTTC. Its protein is CASSRNRRTGDPSSYEQYF.

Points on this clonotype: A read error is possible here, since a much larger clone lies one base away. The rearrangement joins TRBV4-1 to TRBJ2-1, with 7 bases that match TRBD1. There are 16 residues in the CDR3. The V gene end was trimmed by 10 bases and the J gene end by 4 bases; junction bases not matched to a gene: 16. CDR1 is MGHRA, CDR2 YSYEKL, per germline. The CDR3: CANRWDSLSGYNEQFF. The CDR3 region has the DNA TGCGCCAACAGGTGGGACAGCCTCTCTGGTTACAATGAGCAGTTCTTC.

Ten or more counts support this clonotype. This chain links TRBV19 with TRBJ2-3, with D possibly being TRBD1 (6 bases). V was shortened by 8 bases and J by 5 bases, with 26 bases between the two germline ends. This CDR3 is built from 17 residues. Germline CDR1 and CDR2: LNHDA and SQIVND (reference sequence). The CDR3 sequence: CASGHGQSDLVVDTQYF. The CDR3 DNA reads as TGTGCCAGTGGTCACGGACAGTCCGATTTGGTCGTAGATACGCAGTATTTT.

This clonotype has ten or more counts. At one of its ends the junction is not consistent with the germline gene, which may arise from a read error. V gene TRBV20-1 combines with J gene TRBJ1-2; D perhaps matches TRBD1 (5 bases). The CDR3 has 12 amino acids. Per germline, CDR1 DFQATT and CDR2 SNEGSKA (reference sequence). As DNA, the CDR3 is TGCAGTGCGTGGGGGGGTAACGATGGCTACACCTTC. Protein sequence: CSAWGGNDGYTF.